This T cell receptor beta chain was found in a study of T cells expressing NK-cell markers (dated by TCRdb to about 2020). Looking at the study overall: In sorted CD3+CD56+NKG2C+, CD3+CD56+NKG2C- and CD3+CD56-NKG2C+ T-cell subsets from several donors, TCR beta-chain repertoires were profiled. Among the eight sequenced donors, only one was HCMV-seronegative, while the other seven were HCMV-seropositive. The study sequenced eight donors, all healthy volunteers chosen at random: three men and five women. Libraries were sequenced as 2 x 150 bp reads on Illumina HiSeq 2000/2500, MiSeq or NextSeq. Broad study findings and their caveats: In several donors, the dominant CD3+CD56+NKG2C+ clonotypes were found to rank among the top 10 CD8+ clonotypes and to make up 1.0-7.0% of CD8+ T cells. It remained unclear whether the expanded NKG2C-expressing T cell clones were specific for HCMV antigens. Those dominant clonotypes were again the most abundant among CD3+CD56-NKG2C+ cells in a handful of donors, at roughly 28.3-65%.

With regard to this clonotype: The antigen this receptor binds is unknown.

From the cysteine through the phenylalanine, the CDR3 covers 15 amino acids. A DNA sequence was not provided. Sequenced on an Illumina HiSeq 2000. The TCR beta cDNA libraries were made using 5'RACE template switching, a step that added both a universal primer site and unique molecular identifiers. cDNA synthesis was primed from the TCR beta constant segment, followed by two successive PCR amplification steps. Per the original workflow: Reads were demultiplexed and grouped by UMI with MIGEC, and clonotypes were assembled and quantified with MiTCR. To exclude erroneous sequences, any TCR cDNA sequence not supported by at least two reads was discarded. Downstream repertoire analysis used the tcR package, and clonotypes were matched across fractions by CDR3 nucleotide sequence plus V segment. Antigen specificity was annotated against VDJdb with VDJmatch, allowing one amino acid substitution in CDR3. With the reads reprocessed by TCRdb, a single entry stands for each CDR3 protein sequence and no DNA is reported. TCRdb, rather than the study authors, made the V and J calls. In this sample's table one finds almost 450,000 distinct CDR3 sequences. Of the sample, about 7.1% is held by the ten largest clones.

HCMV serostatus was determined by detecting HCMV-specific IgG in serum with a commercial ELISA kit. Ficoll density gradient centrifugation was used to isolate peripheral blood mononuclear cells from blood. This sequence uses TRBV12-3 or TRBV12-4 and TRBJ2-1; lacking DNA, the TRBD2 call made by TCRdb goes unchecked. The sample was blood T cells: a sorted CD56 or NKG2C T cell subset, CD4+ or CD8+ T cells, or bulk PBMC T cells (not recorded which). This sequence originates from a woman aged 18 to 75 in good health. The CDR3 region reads CASRNGTSGYNEQFF.